The rows below give T cell receptor beta chains drawn from one sample of a study of blood T cell repertoires in COVID-19. Repertoires were generated with immunoSEQ multiplex PCR, while TCRdb's copy carries only in-frame clones and drops some. The table shows under 250,000 clones, with approximately 84% occurring only once. The sample comprised peripheral blood. All receptors derive from a man between 45 and 60 years old with acute or convalescent COVID-19. The CDR3 runs from the conserved cysteine through the conserved F or W. The order of the fields is V gene, CDR3 protein.

TRBV6-6 CASTRGYSGANVLTF
TRBV2 CASSEALGSGYGYTF
TRBV20-1 CSASGSSVLQFF
TRBV6-4 CASSALLGYEQYF
TRBV3-1/TRBV3-2 CASSLGQGNTGELFF
TRBV28 CASSLHRGDTGELFF
TRBV15 CATSRDQDREAFF
TRBV10-3 CAISERTPNTEAFF
TRBV3-1/TRBV3-2 CASTTRQRNTEAFF
TRBV13 CASSLTHGSTEAFF
TRBV5-4 CASSLAGTASLGDTQYF
TRBV28 CASSFLQARAEAFF
TRBV15 CATSRDTEGRGGLSTQYF
TRBV3-1/TRBV3-2 CASSQDGAGARYGYTF
TRBV6-4 CASSDELNTEAFF
TRBV19 CASHGTRNTGELFF
TRBV28 CASSEAFEQYF
TRBV7-9 CASSLAQGDEKLFF
TRBV7-2 CASSPRDSSPLHF
TRBV14 CASSPFRGIGYGYTF
TRBV13 CASSLGGLGAGFYEQYF
TRBV19 CASRRDRSGANVLTF
TRBV2 CASSDREGSPLHF
TRBV2 CASSAAGLGNSPLHF
TRBV5-1 CASSMASGSYEQYF
TRBV10-3 CAISSGSQGAEAFF
TRBV11-1 CASSLAPQDYGYTF
TRBV18 CASSPGQVLETQYF
TRBV12-3/TRBV12-4 CASSWGRYTEAFF
TRBV19 CASSLQGIGRPQHF
TRBV10-3 CASTAGISYEQYF
TRBV4-2 CASSQSDSANYGYTF
TRBV27 CASSLGDSEAFF
TRBV7-9 CASDWGGNREQYF
TRBV7-9 CASSLEYDRDYEQYF
TRBV10-2 CATGINEETQYF
TRBV7-2 CASSLWTGGEQPQHF
TRBV3-1/TRBV3-2 CASSHRSGTGAEKLFF
TRBV19 CASRGRGNQPQHF
TRBV6-6 CASSYSGGTQPQHF